The source of this T cell receptor (beta chain) is a study of pediatric ulcerative colitis. Study observations and caveats: No controls had the two rectal clonotypes shared by ulcerative colitis patients. Ulcerative colitis patients shared more blood-rectal clones than controls.

The rectum was sampled with one to two pinch biopsies at colonoscopy. The diagnostic colonoscopy in ulcerative colitis patients preceded any immunosuppressive treatment. Within the sample, this clone is medium-sized (0.01 to 0.1%). The antigen remains unidentified. The ends lost 5 bases at V and 4 bases at J; junction bases unmatched: 8. The CDR3 runs to 14 residues. Germline V CDR1 and CDR2: SQVTM, ANQGSEA. This was a survey-level run. Repertoires were generated with immunoSEQ multiplex PCR, while TCRdb's copy carries only in-frame clones and drops some. The table includes roughly 25,000 clones, about 67% detected once.

The chain joins TRBV29-1 to TRBJ1-5, with 7 bases aligning to TRBD1. The sequence was obtained from a boy aged 10-17 years with severe ulcerative colitis. The sample was gut tissue. CDR3 coding DNA: TGCAGCGTTCAACAAGGGGGCCATAATCAGCCCCAGCATTTT. Translating it yields CSVQQGGHNQPQHF.